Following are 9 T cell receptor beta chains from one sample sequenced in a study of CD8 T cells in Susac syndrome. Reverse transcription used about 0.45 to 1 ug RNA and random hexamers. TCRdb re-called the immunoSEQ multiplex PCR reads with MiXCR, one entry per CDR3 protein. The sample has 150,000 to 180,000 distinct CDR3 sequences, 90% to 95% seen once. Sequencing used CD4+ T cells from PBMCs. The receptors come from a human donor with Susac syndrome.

CDR3 bases: TGTGCCAGCAGCCAAGCCCTCGACCAAACTAATGAAAAACTGTTTTTT. Protein: CASSQALDQTNEKLFF. The chain joins TRBV3-1 to TRBJ1-4; D unresolved. The CDR3 totals 16 residues. The V and J ends lost 1 base and 1 base respectively, with 10 bases between them. Germline V CDR1 and CDR2: LGHDT, YNNKEL (reference sequence).

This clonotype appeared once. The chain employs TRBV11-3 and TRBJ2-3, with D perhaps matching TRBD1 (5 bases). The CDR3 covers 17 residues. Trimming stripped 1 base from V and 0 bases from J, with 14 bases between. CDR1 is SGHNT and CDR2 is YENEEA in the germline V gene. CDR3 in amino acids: CASSLGFTGSSTDTQYF. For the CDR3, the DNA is TGTGCCAGCAGCTTAGGCTTCACAGGATCTAGCACAGATACGCAGTATTTT. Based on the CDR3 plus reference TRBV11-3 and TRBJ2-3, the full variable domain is EAGVVQSPRYKIIEKKQPVAFWCNPISGHNTLYWYLQNLGQGPELLIRYENEEAVDDSQLPKDRFSAERLKGVDSTLKIQPAELGDSAVYLCASSLGFTGSSTDTQYFGPGTRLTVL.

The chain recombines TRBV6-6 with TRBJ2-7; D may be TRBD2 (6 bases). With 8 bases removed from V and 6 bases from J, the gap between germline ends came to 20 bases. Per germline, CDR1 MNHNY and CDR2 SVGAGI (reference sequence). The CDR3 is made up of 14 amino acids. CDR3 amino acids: CASVQGTPPSEQYF. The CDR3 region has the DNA TGTGCCAGCGTTCAAGGGACTCCTCCTAGCGAGCAGTACTTC.

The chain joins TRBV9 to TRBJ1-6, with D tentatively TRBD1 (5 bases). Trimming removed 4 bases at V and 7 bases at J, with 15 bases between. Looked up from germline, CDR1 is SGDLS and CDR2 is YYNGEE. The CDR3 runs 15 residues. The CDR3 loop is CASSQGPQGNSPLHF. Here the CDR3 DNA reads TGTGCCAGCAGCCAGGGACCCCAGGGCAATTCACCCCTCCACTTT.

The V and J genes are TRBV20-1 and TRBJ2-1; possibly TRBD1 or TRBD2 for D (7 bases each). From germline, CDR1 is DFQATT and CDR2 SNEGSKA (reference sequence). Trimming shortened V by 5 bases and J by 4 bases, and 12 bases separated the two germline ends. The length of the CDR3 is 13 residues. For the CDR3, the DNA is TGCAGTGCTGGGAGGGACAGTTACAATGAGCAGTTCTTC. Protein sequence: CSAGRDSYNEQFF.

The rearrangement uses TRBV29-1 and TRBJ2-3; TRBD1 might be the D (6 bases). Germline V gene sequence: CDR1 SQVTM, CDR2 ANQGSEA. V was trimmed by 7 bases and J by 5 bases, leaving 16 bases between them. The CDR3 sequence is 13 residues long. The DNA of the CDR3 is TGCAGCGACGACGTGGGGGCTGGAGATACGCAGTATTTT. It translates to CSDDVGAGDTQYF.

CDR3 region: CASSITYEQYF. Here the CDR3 DNA reads TGTGCCAGCAGTATAACCTACGAGCAGTACTTC. The chain combines TRBV12-3 or TRBV12-4 with TRBJ2-7; D is undetermined. V was cut by 5 bases and J by 2 bases, with 4 bases left in between. The CDR3 is made up of 11 amino acids.

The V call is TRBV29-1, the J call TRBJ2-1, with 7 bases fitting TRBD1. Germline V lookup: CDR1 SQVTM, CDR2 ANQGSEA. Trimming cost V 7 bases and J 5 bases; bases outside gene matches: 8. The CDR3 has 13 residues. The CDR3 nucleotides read TGCAGCGCCCCGGGACAGCAAGACAATGAGCAGTTCTTC. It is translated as CSAPGQQDNEQFF.

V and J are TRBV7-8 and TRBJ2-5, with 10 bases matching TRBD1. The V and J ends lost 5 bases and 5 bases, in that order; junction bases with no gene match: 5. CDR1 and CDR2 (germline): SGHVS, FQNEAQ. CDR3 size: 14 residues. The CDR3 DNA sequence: TGTGCCAGCAGCCAGGAGACAGGGGGCGAGACCCAGTACTTC. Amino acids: CASSQETGGETQYF.